These 8 T cell receptor beta chains were all obtained from the same sample, sequenced in a study of OX40 agonist ivuxolimab in advanced cancers. Assay: immunoSEQ multiplex PCR; the TCRdb copy retains only in-frame clones and omits some. The table has approximately 3,000 clones, roughly 90% seen once. This specimen was CD4+ or CD8+ T cells sorted from blood, taken in a trial of the OX40 agonist ivuxolimab. The receptors originated from an adult with an advanced solid tumor such as melanoma, head and neck, liver or kidney cancer.

This clone was seen a single time. The chain combines TRBV12-2 with TRBJ2-7; whether TRBD2, the table's D call, matches the DNA was not checked. TRBV12-2 is annotated as a pseudogene. This CDR3 is built from 16 residues. This chain's CDR3 is CASRFRLAGASYEQYF. The CDR3 DNA sequence: TGTGCAAGTCGCTTTCGACTAGCGGGGGCCTCCTACGAGCAGTACTTC.

This clone came up once. The chain combines TRBV6-1 with TRBJ2-5, with unresolved D. The CDR3 is made up of 11 amino acids. The germline gives CDR1 MNHNS, CDR2 SASEGT. Trimming cost V 6 bases and J 5 bases, with 7 bases left between them. For the CDR3, the DNA is TGTGCCAGCAGCCACCGTGAGACCCAGTACTTC. This encodes CASSHRETQYF.

The chain combines TRBV29-1 with TRBJ2-5; maybe TRBD2 (5 bases). With 4 bases removed from V and 5 bases from J, the gap between germline ends came to 11 bases. The CDR3 contains 12 residues. In germline, CDR1 is SQVTM, CDR2 ANQGSEA. This chain's CDR3 is CSVVPGGETQYF. The CDR3 DNA follows: TGCAGCGTTGTCCCGGGCGGGGAGACCCAGTACTTC.

Turning to this clone: An end of the junction differs from the germline gene, which may be a read error. The genes are TRBV7-9 and TRBJ1-2; no definite D call. The CDR3 length is 13 residues. Germline CDR1 SEHNR, CDR2 FQNEAQ (reference sequence). Written as DNA, the CDR3 is TGTGCCAGCAGCTTAGGAGCTAAGTATGGCTACACCTTC. As protein: CASSLGAKYGYTF.

J is TRBJ2-7 and V is TRBV4-2, with 9 bases aligning to TRBD2. The CDR3 runs 16 residues. V gave up 4 bases and J gave up 3 bases; unmatched junction bases: 10. Germline assignment: CDR1 LGHNA and CDR2 YNFKEQ. The CDR3 DNA is TGTGCCAGCAGCCCCACCGGGGCGGGGGGGCTCTACGAGCAGTACTTC. It encodes CASSPTGAGGLYEQYF.

The genes are TRBV4-3 and TRBJ1-2; D is unresolved. The V end was cut by 4 bases, the J end by 7 bases, with 13 bases between. This CDR3 has 13 amino acids. In germline, CDR1 is LGHNA, CDR2 YSLEER. CDR3 residues: CASSLWGSGGYTF. CDR3 in DNA: TGCGCCAGCAGCCTGTGGGGATCGGGTGGCTACACCTTC.

This clone was picked up one time. The chain is built from TRBV28 and TRBJ1-4; 9 bases fit TRBD1. CDR3 length: 16 amino acids. V trimming: 6 bases; J trimming: 6 bases; junction bases outside the gene matches: 11. Germline CDR1 MDHEN, CDR2 SYDVKM. CDR3: CASSPITGTGYEKLFF. DNA of the CDR3: TGTGCCAGCAGCCCAATCACCGGGACAGGGTATGAAAAACTGTTTTTT.

This rearrangement joins TRBV2 to TRBJ1-5; D gene ambiguous. The CDR3 contains 12 residues. V was trimmed by 7 bases and J by 7 bases, leaving 11 bases between them. The V gene's germline CDR1 is SNHLY and CDR2 FYNNEI. CDR3 loop: CASNKEGQPQHF. For the CDR3, the DNA is TGTGCCAGCAACAAGGAAGGACAGCCCCAGCATTTT.